Listed below are T cell receptor beta chains from one sample, sequenced in a study of T cell responses to AZD1222 COVID-19 vaccine. Some clones are missing from TCRdb's copy, which holds only in-frame ones; the method was immunoSEQ multiplex PCR. The profile shows some 88,000 clones, roughly 94% of them singletons. Sequenced material: peripheral blood, taken on day 0 of AZD1222 vaccination. The origin of the receptors is an adult in good health. Both conserved end residues are part of each CDR3. D genes are given only for firm matches. Rows give clone size only sometimes, using once, few, many, or a class for an expanded clone.

j_call | d_call | clone_size | v_call | cdr3_nt | cdr3_aa
TRBJ2-2 | NA | NA | TRBV6-6 | TGTGCCAGCAGTTACTGGAGGGCCGGGGAGCTGTTTTTT | CASSYWRAGELFF
TRBJ1-5 | NA | once | TRBV6-1 | TGTGCCAGCAGTGACCCCGGGGGCGATAGTCAGCCCCAGCATTTT | CASSDPGGDSQPQHF
TRBJ2-5 | NA | NA | TRBV6-5 | TGTGCCAGCAGTTACTCGTGGACTCAGGGCCAAGAGACCCAGTACTTC | CASSYSWTQGQETQYF
TRBJ2-2 | NA | NA | TRBV12-3/TRBV12-4 | TGTGCCAGCAGTAGGGGAACCGGGGAGCTGTTTTTT | CASSRGTGELFF
TRBJ2-2 | NA | NA | TRBV9 | TGTGCCAGCAGCGTAGTGGTGAACACCGGGGAGCTGTTTTTT | CASSVVVNTGELFF
TRBJ2-5 | TRBD2 | NA | TRBV5-1 | TGCGCCAGCAGCTTGGCCCCGTTAGCGGGAGTGGGTGAGACCCAGTACTTC | CASSLAPLAGVGETQYF
TRBJ1-1 | TRBD1 | NA | TRBV10-3 | TGTGCCATCAGCGGTCCGACAGGGGTGGACACTGAAGCTTTCTTT | CAISGPTGVDTEAFF
TRBJ2-7 | TRBD2 | NA | TRBV3-1/TRBV3-2 | TGTGCCAGCAGCCCCACTGGACTAGCGGGAACGGGAGAGCAGTACTTC | CASSPTGLAGTGEQYF
TRBJ1-2 | NA | NA | TRBV6-5 | TGTGCCAGTCGGCCCAATAACTATGGCTACACCTTC | CASRPNNYGYTF
TRBJ2-3 | NA | NA | TRBV5-6 | TGTGCCAGCAGCTTGCGCCCCGAGCGGGTTTCCACAGATACGCAGTATTTT | CASSLRPERVSTDTQYF
TRBJ1-4 | NA | NA | TRBV28 | TGTGCCAGCAGACCCTCCTCGGGGTGGGATGAAAAACTGTTTTTT | CASRPSSGWDEKLFF
TRBJ2-3 | TRBD1 | NA | TRBV28 | TGTGCCAGCAAGTGGCAGGGGGTCCCCCTCAGCAGCACAGATACGCAGTATTTT | CASKWQGVPLSSTDTQYF
TRBJ1-6 | NA | NA | TRBV6-5 | TGTGCCAGCAGTCGACCGGACGATTCACCCCTCCACTTT | CASSRPDDSPLHF
TRBJ2-1 | TRBD2 | NA | TRBV28 | TGTGCCAGCGAGGGCTTAGGGAAAGGCGGGAGAGACTACAATGAGCAGTTCTTC | CASEGLGKGGRDYNEQFF
TRBJ1-1 | TRBD1 | NA | TRBV27 | TGTGCCAGCAGTTCACGACAGGGAGGGATTGGTACTGAAGCTTTCTTT | CASSSRQGGIGTEAFF
TRBJ1-1 | NA | NA | TRBV2 | TGTGCCAGCAGGGCCCGGGGGGGGACGAACACTGAAGCTTTCTTT | CASRARGGTNTEAFF
TRBJ2-7 | NA | NA | TRBV19 | TGTGCCAGTAGTTTCGAGGGTCCCTACGAGCAGTACTTC | CASSFEGPYEQYF
TRBJ1-1 | NA | NA | TRBV18 | TGTGCCAGCTCACCACCTGCAGGGCGCACTGAAGCTTTCTTT | CASSPPAGRTEAFF
TRBJ1-4 | NA | NA | TRBV5-1 | TGCGCCAGCAGCCACGGACAACTAGCAACTAATGAAAAACTGTTTTTT | CASSHGQLATNEKLFF
TRBJ2-5 | NA | NA | TRBV28 | TGTGCCAGCAGTCCTCCCGGGGTATCAGAGACCCAGTACTTC | CASSPPGVSETQYF
TRBJ1-6 | NA | NA | TRBV7-2 | TGTGCCAGCAGCCCAGGAACGGGTCTCTCCTATAATTCACCCCTCCACTTT | CASSPGTGLSYNSPLHF
TRBJ2-2 | NA | once | TRBV6-1 | TGTGCCAGCAGACAGGGCGACACCGGGGAGCTGTTTTTT | CASRQGDTGELFF
TRBJ2-6 | NA | NA | TRBV15 | TGTGCCACCAGCAGAGATGGAACGGCCTCTGGGGCCAACGTCCTGACTTTC | CATSRDGTASGANVLTF
TRBJ1-6 | TRBD1 | once | TRBV6-5 | TGTGCCAGCAGTTACAACAGGGGTAATTCACCCCTCCACTTT | CASSYNRGNSPLHF
TRBJ2-7 | TRBD2 | NA | TRBV5-1 | TGCGCCAGCAGCTCAAGTAGGGGACTAGCGGGAGGAACCGAGCAGTACTTC | CASSSSRGLAGGTEQYF
TRBJ1-5 | TRBD1 | NA | TRBV7-9 | TGTGCCAGCAGCTTAGAGACAGGGGCTAATCAGCCCCAGCATTTT | CASSLETGANQPQHF
TRBJ2-1 | NA | NA | TRBV7-2 | TGTGCCAGCAGCGGAATAGGGATTTACAATGAGCAGTTCTTC | CASSGIGIYNEQFF
TRBJ1-4 | NA | NA | TRBV9 | TGTGCCAGCAGTGTGGACAGAACTAATGAAAAACTGTTTTTT | CASSVDRTNEKLFF
TRBJ2-1 | NA | NA | TRBV10-3 | TGTGCCACCAGGCGGGATAGCTCCTACAATGAGCAGTTCTTC | CATRRDSSYNEQFF
TRBJ2-1 | TRBD2 | NA | TRBV7-3 | TGTGCCAGCAGTCAGCGGGAGGGATCTTGGGAGCAGTTCTTC | CASSQREGSWEQFF
TRBJ2-7 | TRBD2 | NA | TRBV19 | TGTGCCAGTAGCTTCGCTAGCGGAGCCACCACCTACGAGCAGTACTTC | CASSFASGATTYEQYF
TRBJ2-3 | NA | NA | TRBV19 | TGTGCCAGCGGGCGGAGGGGCACAGATACGCAGTATTTT | CASGRRGTDTQYF
TRBJ2-3 | NA | NA | TRBV19 | TGTGCCAGTAGTACCCACGGGGCGGGAATGGCAGATACGCAGTATTTT | CASSTHGAGMADTQYF
TRBJ2-1 | NA | NA | TRBV21-1 | TGTGCCAGCAGCAAAGACCCTTCGGGCTTCCCTGGGCAGTTCTTC | CASSKDPSGFPGQFF
TRBJ1-4 | NA | NA | TRBV23-1 | TGCGCCAGTAACAAACCGCCCCGGACAGCCTCAACTAATGAAAAACTGTTTTTT | CASNKPPRTASTNEKLFF